These 2 T cell receptor beta chains originate from one sample sequenced in a study of blood T cell repertoires in COVID-19. Method: immunoSEQ multiplex PCR; TCRdb's copy keeps in-frame clones and lacks some. The profile shows 300,000 or so clones, around 87% of them singletons. The sequencing input was peripheral blood. These receptors were taken from a woman between 45 and 65 years old who had recovered from COVID-19.

The chain couples TRBV18 to TRBJ2-6; 8 bases are a match to TRBD1. V lost 4 bases and J lost 0; bases outside the gene matches: 8. Germline V gene sequence: CDR1 KGHSH, CDR2 LQKENI. This CDR3 has 18 amino acids. The CDR3 loop is CASSRFSGQDSGANVLTF. DNA of the CDR3: TGTGCCAGCTCACGTTTCTCGGGACAGGACTCTGGGGCCAACGTCCTGACTTTC.

This clone was picked up one time. The chain joins TRBV30 to TRBJ1-6, with 7 nucleotides matching TRBD1. The CDR3 consists of 13 residues. The J segment lost 6 bases and the V segment lost 8 bases, leaving 7 bases of the junction unmatched. Germline CDR1 GTSNPN, CDR2 SVGIG (reference sequence). The CDR3 region is CAVRGGGNSPLHF. The CDR3 DNA reads TGTGCCGTACGAGGGGGCGGTAATTCACCCCTCCACTTT.